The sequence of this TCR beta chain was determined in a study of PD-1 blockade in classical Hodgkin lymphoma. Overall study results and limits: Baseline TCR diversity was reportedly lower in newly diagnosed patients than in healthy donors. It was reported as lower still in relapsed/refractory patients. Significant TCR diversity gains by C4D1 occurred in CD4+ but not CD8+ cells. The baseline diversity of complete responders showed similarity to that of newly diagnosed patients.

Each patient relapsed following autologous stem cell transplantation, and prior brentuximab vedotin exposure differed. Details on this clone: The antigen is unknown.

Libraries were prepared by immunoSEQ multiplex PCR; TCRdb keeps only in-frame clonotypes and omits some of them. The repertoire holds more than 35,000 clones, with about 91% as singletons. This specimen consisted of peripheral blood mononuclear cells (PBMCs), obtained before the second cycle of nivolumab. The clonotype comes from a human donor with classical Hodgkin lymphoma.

CDR3 amino acids: CASEIPGQVDRNQPQHF. CDR3 sequence (DNA): TGCGCCAGCGAAATCCCGGGACAGGTAGACCGCAATCAGCCCCAGCATTTT. The chain uses TRBV23-1 and TRBJ1-5, with TRBD1 matching 8 bases. TRBV23-1 is an ORF, with its function uncertain. There are 17 residues in the CDR3. Losses at the gene ends were 8 bases for V and 2 bases for J; bases not matched to a gene: 14.